This T cell receptor (beta chain) is from a study of beta chain features in type 1 diabetes. Study as a whole: Cell yields, gender and age were similar in healthy donors and patients.

Expressed TCRB transcripts were sequenced after all isolated RNA was converted to cDNA. Generated by immunoSEQ multiplex PCR, the TCRdb table keeps only in-frame clones and is missing some. Of a few hundred thousand clones in the sample, 10% to 15% were seen once. Based on CD45RO/CCR7/CD25/CD127/CD95/CD27, CD4+ regulatory, stem cell-like memory, naive and central memory cells were sorted. Germline V gene lookup returns CDR1 LGHNA and CDR2 YSLEER. V was trimmed by 0 bases and J by 0 bases, leaving 15 bases between them. This CDR3 comprises 19 residues. The clonotype was recovered from a man younger than 35 in good health. Source material: naive CD4+ T cells from blood. The V gene is TRBV4-3, the J gene TRBJ2-6; tentatively, D is TRBD2 (5 bases). CDR3: CASSQDPWEPISGANVLTF. The CDR3 region has the DNA TGCGCCAGCAGCCAAGATCCCTGGGAGCCGATCTCTGGGGCCAACGTCCTGACTTTC.